These 13 T cell receptor beta chains came from one sample sequenced in a study of OX40 agonist ivuxolimab in advanced cancers. The protocol was immunoSEQ multiplex PCR, while the TCRdb copy is restricted to in-frame clones and leaves out a portion. The data show about 76,000 clones, 85% seen once. Here the sequenced sample was CD4+ or CD8+ T cells sorted from blood, taken in a trial of the OX40 agonist ivuxolimab. The source of these receptors is an adult with an advanced solid tumor such as melanoma, head and neck, liver or kidney cancer.

The rearrangement joins TRBV4-1 to TRBJ1-2; D remains unclear. V gave up 1 base and J gave up 3 bases, with 6 bases separating them. Germline V gene data show CDR1 as MGHRA and CDR2 as YSYEKL. This CDR3 region has 13 residues. The DNA of the CDR3 is TGCGCCAGCAGCCAAGGGCTCGACTATGGCTACACCTTC. It codes for CASSQGLDYGYTF.

This clone turned up a few times. The V call is TRBV19, the J call TRBJ1-6; 11 nucleotides line up with TRBD1. V dropped 5 bases and J dropped 0; count of bases not matched to a gene: 6. The CDR3 runs 18 residues. Germline lookup yields CDR1 LNHDA and CDR2 SQIVND (reference sequence). CDR3 DNA sequence: TGTGCCAGTAGTTCTGGACAGGGGGCAGGCTCCTATAATTCACCCCTCCACTTT. Translated, it gives CASSSGQGAGSYNSPLHF.

The CDR3 spells CASSVQGGDTEAFF. The CDR3 nucleotides are TGTGCCAGCAGTGTACAGGGAGGGGACACTGAAGCTTTCTTT. The J gene is TRBJ1-1, the V gene TRBV6-1; tentative D call: TRBD1 (6 bases). CDR1 is MNHNS, CDR2 SASEGT, per germline. The CDR3 is made up of 14 amino acids. Trimming removed 4 bases from V and 3 bases from J, with 12 bases in between.

This chain joins TRBV18 and TRBJ1-5; D ambiguous. The CDR3 totals 13 residues. V gave up 6 bases and J gave up 7 bases, with 13 bases separating them. Germline assignment: CDR1 KGHSH and CDR2 LQKENI. The CDR3 spells CASSAAENQPQHF. As DNA, the CDR3 is TGTGCCAGCTCCGCCGCAGAAAACCAGCCCCAGCATTTT.

This clone has just a few counts. This chain uses TRBV7-6 with TRBJ2-7, with 9 nucleotides matching TRBD1. J lost 4 bases, V lost 4 bases, and 8 bases had no gene match. The germline gives CDR1 SGHVS, CDR2 FNYEAQ. This CDR3 is 15 amino acids long. This CDR3 is CASSSQDRGVYEQYF. In DNA form, the CDR3 reads TGTGCCAGCAGCTCACAGGACAGGGGTGTTTACGAGCAGTACTTC.

The chain recombines TRBV4-2 with TRBJ1-2, with a tentative D call TRBD1 (5 bases). Germline loops: CDR1 LGHNA, CDR2 YNFKEQ. Trimming cost V 0 bases and J 4 bases, with 12 bases left between them. The CDR3 length is 15 residues. CDR3 protein: CASSQDQGKPYGYTF. The CDR3 DNA reads as TGTGCCAGCAGCCAAGATCAGGGAAAGCCCTATGGCTACACCTTC.

V usage is TRBV5-4 and J usage is TRBJ1-1; TRBD1 aligns across 7 bases. The V gene's germline CDR1 is SGHNT and CDR2 YYREEE (reference sequence). This CDR3 contains 15 residues. Trimming removed 4 bases from V and 2 bases from J; junction bases left unmatched: 8. CDR3 residues: CASSVRQGRNTEAFF. Here the CDR3 DNA reads TGTGCCAGCAGCGTTAGACAGGGCCGTAACACTGAAGCTTTCTTT.

CDR3 DNA: TGTGCCAGCAGGATAACAGGAGAGTGGAACATTCAGTACTTC. Translated: CASRITGEWNIQYF. The rearrangement joins TRBV2 to TRBJ2-4; D may be TRBD1 (5 bases). The germline V gene has CDR1 SNHLY and CDR2 FYNNEI. V lost 6 bases to trimming and J lost 7 bases, with 16 bases between them. The CDR3 consists of 14 residues.

The chain has TRBV5-4 and TRBJ1-3, with D hard to call. This CDR3 spans 13 amino acids. V was trimmed by 7 bases and J by 4 bases, leaving 12 bases between them. Germline CDR1 and CDR2: SGHNT and YYREEE (reference sequence). The CDR3 DNA reads TGTGCCAGCTCCTCGGGTTTCGGAAACACCATATATTTT. Translation gives CASSSGFGNTIYF.

A few counts support this clone. The V and J genes are TRBV6-6 and TRBJ1-1; 7 bases line up with TRBD1. Germline V CDR1 and CDR2: MNHNY, SVGAGI (reference sequence). This CDR3 comprises 15 residues. V lost 6 bases to trimming and J lost 1 base; unmatched junction nucleotides: 8. The CDR3 sequence is CASRRNTGANTEAFF. Here the CDR3 DNA reads TGTGCCAGCAGACGCAATACAGGGGCGAACACTGAAGCTTTCTTT.

DNA for the CDR3: TGTGCCAGCAGTCCCGACGGTCCCCATCAGCCCCAGCATTTT. Encoded protein: CASSPDGPHQPQHF. The chain has TRBV7-8 and TRBJ1-5; D remains ambiguous. V gave up 6 bases and J gave up 5 bases, with 14 bases separating them. Germline lookup yields CDR1 SGHVS and CDR2 FQNEAQ. The CDR3 runs to 14 residues.

The V gene is TRBV2, the J gene TRBJ2-7; 9 positions agree with TRBD2. The CDR3 runs to 13 residues. J was trimmed by 5 bases and V by 7 bases; bases with no gene match: 6. Germline loops: CDR1 SNHLY, CDR2 FYNNEI. CDR3 region: CASKGLAHHEQYF. Written as DNA, the CDR3 is TGTGCCAGCAAAGGACTAGCGCACCACGAGCAGTACTTC.

The chain combines TRBV6-1 with TRBJ2-1; TRBD1 or TRBD2 may be the D gene (5 bases each). The germline V gene has CDR1 MNHNS and CDR2 SASEGT. Trimming cost V 5 bases and J 2 bases, with 13 bases left between them. This CDR3 is 15 amino acids long. CDR3 protein: CASSQAGTAYNEQFF. Written as DNA, the CDR3 is TGTGCCAGCAGTCAGGCCGGGACGGCCTACAATGAGCAGTTCTTC.